Sequencing of this T cell receptor (beta chain) was carried out in a study of Ad26.COV2.S vaccination and SARS-CoV-2 variants. Sequenced by immunoSEQ multiplex PCR; TCRdb stores in-frame clones only, minus some. The repertoire holds about 330,000 clones, with 85% to 90% as singletons. Treatment of the sample: 15 to 20 received Ad26.COV2.S at low or high dose, single or two shots; a few received placebo; per-sample allocation not given. Collection of the samples took place on day 63 after the first injection of vaccine or placebo. V was clipped by 7 bases and J by 7 bases, with 17 bases between them. Germline CDR1 reads LGHNT; CDR2 reads FRNRAP. The CDR3 runs 14 residues.

The sequencing used peripheral blood, collected in a trial of Ad26.COV2.S vaccine versus placebo. The rearrangement uses TRBV12-5 and TRBJ2-1; D is possibly TRBD1 or TRBD2 (6 bases each). This clonotype was obtained from a person between 18 and 65 years old who received the Ad26.COV2.S COVID-19 vaccine or a placebo. The CDR3 DNA sequence: TGTGCTAGTGCCCAAGGAGGGGGGTGGAATGAGCAGTTCTTC. This gives the protein CASAQGGGWNEQFF.